The clone carrying this T cell receptor beta chain has just one count. This specimen comes from a study of blood T cell repertoires in COVID-19. The ends were cut back, 6 bases at V and 0 bases at J, with 14 bases in the middle. Germline-derived CDR1 and CDR2 are MDHEN and SYDVKM. CDR3 length equals 15 residues. TCRdb's table, derived via immunoSEQ multiplex PCR, lists solely in-frame clones and lacks some. The sample yields about 250,000 clones, roughly nine tenths seen once. The sequence was collected from a man in his late teens or twenties with active or convalescent COVID-19. This chain links TRBV28 with TRBJ1-1; a possible D gene is TRBD1 (6 bases). Source material: peripheral blood. CDR3 sequence (DNA): TGTGCCAGCAGCTTAGGGGGGGGAATGAACACTGAAGCTTTCTTT. It specifies CASSLGGGMNTEAFF.